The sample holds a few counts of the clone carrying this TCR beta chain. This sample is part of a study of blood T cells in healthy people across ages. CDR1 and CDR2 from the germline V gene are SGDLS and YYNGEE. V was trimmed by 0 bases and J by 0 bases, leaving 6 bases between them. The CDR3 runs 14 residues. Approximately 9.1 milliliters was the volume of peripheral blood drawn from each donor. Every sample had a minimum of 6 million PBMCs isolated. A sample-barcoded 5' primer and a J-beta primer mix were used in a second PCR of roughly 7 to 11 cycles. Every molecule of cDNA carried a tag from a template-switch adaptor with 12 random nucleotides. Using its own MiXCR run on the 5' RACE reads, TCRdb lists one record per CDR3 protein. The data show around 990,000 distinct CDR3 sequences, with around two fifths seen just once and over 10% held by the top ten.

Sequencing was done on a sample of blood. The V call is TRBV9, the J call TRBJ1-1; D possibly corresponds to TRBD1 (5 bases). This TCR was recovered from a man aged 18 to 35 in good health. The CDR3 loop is CASSVVGVNTEAFF. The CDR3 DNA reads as TGTGCCAGCAGCGTAGTAGGGGTGAACACTGAAGCTTTCTTT.